The source of this T cell receptor beta chain is a study of cytomegalovirus exposure and HLA in healthy donors. As for this clone: The antigen is unknown.

Points from the study as a whole: No immune exposure information besides CMV serostatus was available. Segments of the TCR beta V type were, in most cases, productive about 90% or about 30% of the time in an earlier analysis. Roughly uniform depth of sequencing across donors was assumed in presence/absence analyses. Analyzed later, most CMV-associated TCR beta chains appeared HLA-restricted.

Amplification used 60 Vbeta primers and 13 Jbeta primers. Only in-frame clones appear in the TCRdb table, and some are missing; sequencing was by immunoSEQ multiplex PCR. The sample has 180,000 or so clones; 70% to 80% are singletons. CDR3 length: 14 amino acids. The V gene lost 4 bases and the J gene lost 5 bases, with 17 bases spanning the gap. Germline V CDR1 and CDR2: GTSNPN, SVGIG (reference sequence). This sequence was found in a man younger than 35 in good health and CMV-seronegative. The genes are TRBV30 and TRBJ1-1; tentatively, D is TRBD1 (5 bases). Sequencing used PBMCs. In DNA form, the CDR3 reads TGTGCCTGGACCACAGGCATGGGGCGGACTGAAGCTTTCTTT. It is translated as CAWTTGMGRTEAFF.